Shown below are 7 T cell receptor beta chains from a single sample sequenced in a study of memory CD4+ T cells and cytomegalovirus serostatus. The sort gate was single viable CD3+CD4+CD8-CD45RO+ cells for memory CD4+ T cells. Generated by immunoSEQ multiplex PCR, the TCRdb table keeps only in-frame clones and is missing some. The sample consists of about 75,000 clones, roughly three quarters of them appearing once. The material sequenced was memory CD4+ T cells from blood. These TCRs come from an adult in good health and CMV-seropositive.

The chain uses TRBV29-1 and TRBJ2-3; D not resolved. V gave up 7 bases and J gave up 2 bases, with 10 bases separating them. The germline gives CDR1 SQVTM, CDR2 ANQGSEA. There are 12 residues in the CDR3. CDR3: CSGYLHTDTQYF. CDR3 sequence (DNA): TGCAGCGGCTACCTTCACACAGATACGCAGTATTTT.

Only one count was recorded for this clone. The chain links TRBV6-6 to TRBJ1-2; D unresolved. There are 11 residues in the CDR3. V lost 0 bases, J lost 6 bases, and 2 bases lay in between. The V gene's germline CDR1 is MNHNY and CDR2 SVGAGI (reference sequence). As DNA, the CDR3 is TGTGCCAGCAGTTACTCGGATGGCTACACCTTC. Translating it yields CASSYSDGYTF.

The chain couples TRBV29-1 to TRBJ2-3; 8 bases agree with TRBD2. CDR1 is SQVTM and CDR2 is ANQGSEA in the germline V gene. V was clipped by 6 bases and J by 4 bases; unmatched bases: 3. CDR3 length: 12 amino acids. The CDR3 DNA reads TGCAGCGTGGGACTAGAGGCAGATACGCAGTATTTT. Protein product: CSVGLEADTQYF.

The chain carries TRBV5-1 and TRBJ2-1; 8 bases agree with TRBD1. V was pared by 3 bases and J by 7 bases, with 15 bases of the junction left unmatched. Germline CDR1 SGHRS, CDR2 YFSETQ. The CDR3 covers 17 residues. CDR3 sequence (DNA): TGCGCCAGCAGCTGGGGATCCAGCTTAGGGACAGGTAATGAGCAGTTCTTC. Translating gives CASSWGSSLGTGNEQFF.

This chain joins TRBV7-2 and TRBJ1-2; 9 nucleotides align to TRBD1. Germline CDR1 and CDR2: SGHTA and FQGNSA. This CDR3 contains 15 residues. V lost 0 bases to trimming and J lost 7 bases; unmatched junction nucleotides: 6. This CDR3 reads CASSLAGTGRSGYTF. The CDR3 DNA sequence: TGTGCCAGCAGCTTAGCAGGGACAGGGCGTAGTGGCTACACCTTC. Filled out from reference TRBV7-2 and TRBJ1-2, the complete variable domain reads GAGVSQSPSNKVTEKGKDVELRCDPISGHTALYWYRQSLGQGLEFLIYFQGNSAPDKSGLPSDRFSAERTGGSVSTLTIQRTQQEDSAVYLCASSLAGTGRSGYTFGSGTRLTVV.

The chain couples TRBV11-3 to TRBJ2-5; TRBD2 might be the D (6 bases). CDR1 is SGHNT and CDR2 is YENEEA in the germline V gene. Trimming took 4 bases from V and 3 from J, leaving 9 bases between them. The CDR3 length is 13 residues. The CDR3 sequence: CASSWGGKETQYF. The CDR3 DNA sequence: TGTGCCAGCAGCTGGGGCGGGAAAGAGACCCAGTACTTC.

The rearrangement links TRBV6-6 to TRBJ1-1; D remains ambiguous. Germline V gene sequence: CDR1 MNHNY, CDR2 SVGAGI (reference sequence). CDR3 length equals 14 residues. V was pared by 5 bases and J by 3 bases, with 13 bases between. The CDR3 coding sequence is TGTGCCAGCAGTGAGATGATGTTGGACACTGAAGCTTTCTTT. Its translation: CASSEMMLDTEAFF.